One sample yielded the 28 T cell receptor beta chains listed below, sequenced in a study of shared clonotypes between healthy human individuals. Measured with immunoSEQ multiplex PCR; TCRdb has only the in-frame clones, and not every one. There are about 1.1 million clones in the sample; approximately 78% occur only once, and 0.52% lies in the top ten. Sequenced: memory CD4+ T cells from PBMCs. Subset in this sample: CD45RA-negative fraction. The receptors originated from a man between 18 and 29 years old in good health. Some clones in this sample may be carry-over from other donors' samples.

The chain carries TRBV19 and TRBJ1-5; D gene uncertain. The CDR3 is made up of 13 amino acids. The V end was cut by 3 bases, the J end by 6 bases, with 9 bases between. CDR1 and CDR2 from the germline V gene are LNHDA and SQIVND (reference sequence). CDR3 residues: CASSMAAGQPQHF. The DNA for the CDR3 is TGTGCCAGTAGTATGGCAGCAGGTCAGCCCCAGCATTTT.

The CDR3 DNA sequence: TGTGCCAGTAAGGGGTCGCAGACCTTATACGGGGATACGCAGTATTTT. Amino acids: CASKGSQTLYGDTQYF. The chain links TRBV19 to TRBJ2-3; D is possibly TRBD1 (5 bases). Germline V gene data show CDR1 as LNHDA and CDR2 as SQIVND (reference sequence). This CDR3 contains 16 residues. Trimming took off 7 bases at V and 6 bases at J, with 23 bases between the two ends. Combining the CDR3 with reference TRBV19 and TRBJ2-3 gives the whole variable domain DGGITQSPKYLFRKEGQNVTLSCEQNLNHDAMYWYRQDPGQGLRLIYYSQIVNDFQKGDIAEGYSVSREKKESFPLTVTSAQKNPTAFYLCASKGSQTLYGDTQYFGPGTRLTVL.

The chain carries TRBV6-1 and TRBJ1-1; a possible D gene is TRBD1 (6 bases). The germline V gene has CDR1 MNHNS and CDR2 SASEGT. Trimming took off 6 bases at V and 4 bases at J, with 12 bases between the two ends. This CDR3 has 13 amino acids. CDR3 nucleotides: TGTGCCAGCAGCGAACAGGGTAGCACTGAAGCTTTCTTT. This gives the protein CASSEQGSTEAFF.

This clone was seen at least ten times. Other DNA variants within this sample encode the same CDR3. CDR3 sequence: CASSVLGLAGNNEQFF. Here the CDR3 DNA reads TGTGCCAGCAGCGTTCTGGGACTAGCGGGTAACAATGAGCAGTTCTTC. The chain couples TRBV9 to TRBJ2-1; 12 bases agree with TRBD2. Trimming removed 2 bases from V and 5 bases from J; junction bases left unmatched: 5. CDR3 size: 16 residues. CDR1 is SGDLS, CDR2 YYNGEE, per germline.

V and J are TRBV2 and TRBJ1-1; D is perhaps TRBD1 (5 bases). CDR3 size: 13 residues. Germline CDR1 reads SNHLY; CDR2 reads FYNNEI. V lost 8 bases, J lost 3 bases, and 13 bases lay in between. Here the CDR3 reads CASSAARDTEAFF. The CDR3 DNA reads TGTGCCAGCTCGGCAGCCAGGGACACTGAAGCTTTCTTT.

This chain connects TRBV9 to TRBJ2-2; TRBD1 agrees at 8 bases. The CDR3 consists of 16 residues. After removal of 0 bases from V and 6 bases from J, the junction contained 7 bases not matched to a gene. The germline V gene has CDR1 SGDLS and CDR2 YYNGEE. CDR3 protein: CASSVVSQGASGELFF. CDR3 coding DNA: TGTGCCAGCAGCGTAGTTTCCCAGGGGGCGTCCGGGGAGCTGTTTTTT.

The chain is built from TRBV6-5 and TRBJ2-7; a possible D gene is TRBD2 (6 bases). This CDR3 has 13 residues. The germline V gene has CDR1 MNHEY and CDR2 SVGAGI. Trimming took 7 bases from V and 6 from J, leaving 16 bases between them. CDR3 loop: CASTLPGGAEQYF. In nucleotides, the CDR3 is TGTGCCAGCACACTACCCGGAGGGGCCGAGCAGTACTTC.

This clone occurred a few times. CDR3 sequence reads: CASSPQGGDTEAFF. The CDR3 DNA reads as TGTGCCAGCAGCCCGCAGGGAGGGGACACTGAAGCTTTCTTT. This chain connects TRBV2 to TRBJ1-1; D is perhaps TRBD1 (5 bases). The CDR3 has 14 amino acids. Germline V lookup: CDR1 SNHLY, CDR2 FYNNEI. V was clipped by 6 bases and J by 3 bases, with 14 bases between them.

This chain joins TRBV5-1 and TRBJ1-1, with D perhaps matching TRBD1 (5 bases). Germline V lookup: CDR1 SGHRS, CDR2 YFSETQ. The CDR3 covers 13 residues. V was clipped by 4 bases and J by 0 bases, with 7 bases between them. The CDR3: CASSATVNTEAFF. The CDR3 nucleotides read TGCGCCAGCAGCGCGACAGTGAACACTGAAGCTTTCTTT.

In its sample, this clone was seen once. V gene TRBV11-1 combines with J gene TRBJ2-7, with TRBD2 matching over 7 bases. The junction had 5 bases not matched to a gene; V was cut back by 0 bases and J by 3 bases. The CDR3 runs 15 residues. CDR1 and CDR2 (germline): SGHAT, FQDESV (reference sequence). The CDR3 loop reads CASSLARAGFYEQYF. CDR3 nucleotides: TGTGCCAGCAGCTTAGCGAGAGCGGGGTTCTACGAGCAGTACTTC.

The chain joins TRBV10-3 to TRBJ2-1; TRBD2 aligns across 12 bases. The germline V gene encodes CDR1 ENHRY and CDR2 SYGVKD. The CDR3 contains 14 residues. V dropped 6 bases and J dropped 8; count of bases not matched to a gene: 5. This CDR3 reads CAIRAGLAGDEQFF. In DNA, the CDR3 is TGTGCCATCAGAGCGGGACTAGCGGGCGATGAGCAGTTCTTC.

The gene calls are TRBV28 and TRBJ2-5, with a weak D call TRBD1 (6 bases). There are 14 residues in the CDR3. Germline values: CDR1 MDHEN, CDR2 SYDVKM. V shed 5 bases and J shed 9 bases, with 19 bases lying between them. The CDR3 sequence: CASSDLTGLAAQYF. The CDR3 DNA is TGTGCCAGCAGTGACTTAACAGGGTTGGCGGCCCAGTACTTC.

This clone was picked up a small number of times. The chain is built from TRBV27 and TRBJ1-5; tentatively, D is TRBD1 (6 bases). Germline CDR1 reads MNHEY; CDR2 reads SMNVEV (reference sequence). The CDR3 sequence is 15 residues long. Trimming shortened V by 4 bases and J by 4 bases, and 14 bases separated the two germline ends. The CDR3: CASSSTTGANQPQHF. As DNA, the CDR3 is TGTGCCAGCAGTTCCACGACAGGAGCAAATCAGCCCCAGCATTTT.

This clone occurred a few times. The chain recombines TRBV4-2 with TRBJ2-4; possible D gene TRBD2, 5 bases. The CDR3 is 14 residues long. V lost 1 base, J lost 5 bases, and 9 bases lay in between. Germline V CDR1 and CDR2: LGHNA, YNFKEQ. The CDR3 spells CASSQAAGENIQYF. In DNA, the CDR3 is TGTGCCAGCAGCCAAGCGGCCGGGGAAAACATTCAGTACTTC.

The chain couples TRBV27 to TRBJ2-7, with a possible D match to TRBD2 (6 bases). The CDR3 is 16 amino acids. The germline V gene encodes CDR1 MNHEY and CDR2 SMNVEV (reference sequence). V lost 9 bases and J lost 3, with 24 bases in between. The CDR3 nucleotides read TGTGCCAGTACCAAAGGTTCGGGAGCCAAGGGCTACGAGCAGTACTTC. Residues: CASTKGSGAKGYEQYF.

This CDR3 reads CASSFLRGTSGRRLHYEQYF. As DNA, the CDR3 is TGTGCCAGCAGTTTCCTTAGGGGCACTAGCGGGAGGCGATTACACTACGAGCAGTACTTC. This chain uses TRBV28 with TRBJ2-7, with 12 bases identical to TRBD2. Germline V gene lookup returns CDR1 MDHEN and CDR2 SYDVKM. Trimming took 3 bases from V and 3 from J; bases not matched to a gene: 18. The CDR3 has 20 residues.

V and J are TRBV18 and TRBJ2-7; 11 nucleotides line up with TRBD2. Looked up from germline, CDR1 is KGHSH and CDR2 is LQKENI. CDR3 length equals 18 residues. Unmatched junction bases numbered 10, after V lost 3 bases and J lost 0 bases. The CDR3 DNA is TGTGCCAGCTCACCCCGGCGGCTAGCGGGAGGCCCCTCCTACGAGCAGTACTTC. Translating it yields CASSPRRLAGGPSYEQYF.

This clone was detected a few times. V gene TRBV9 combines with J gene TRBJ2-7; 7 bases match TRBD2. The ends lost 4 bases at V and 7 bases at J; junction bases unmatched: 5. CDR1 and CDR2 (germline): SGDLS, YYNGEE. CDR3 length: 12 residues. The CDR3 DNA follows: TGTGCCAGCAGCCGGGACTACGGTGAGCAGTACTTC. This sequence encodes CASSRDYGEQYF.

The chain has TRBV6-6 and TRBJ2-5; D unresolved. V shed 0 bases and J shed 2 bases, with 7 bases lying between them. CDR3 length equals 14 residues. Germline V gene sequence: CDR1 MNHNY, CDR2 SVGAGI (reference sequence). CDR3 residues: CASSYSPQQETQYF. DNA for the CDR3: TGTGCCAGCAGTTACTCCCCCCAACAAGAGACCCAGTACTTC.

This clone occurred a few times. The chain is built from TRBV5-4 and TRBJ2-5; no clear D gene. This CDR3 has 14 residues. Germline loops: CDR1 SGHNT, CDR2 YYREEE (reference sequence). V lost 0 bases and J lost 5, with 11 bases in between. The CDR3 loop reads CASSLVYGAETQYF. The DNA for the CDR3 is TGTGCCAGCAGCTTGGTTTACGGCGCCGAGACCCAGTACTTC.

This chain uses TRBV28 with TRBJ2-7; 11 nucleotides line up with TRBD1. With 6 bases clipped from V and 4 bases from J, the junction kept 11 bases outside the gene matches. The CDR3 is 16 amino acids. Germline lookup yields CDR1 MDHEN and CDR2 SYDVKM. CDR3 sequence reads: CASRQPRTGGKYEQYF. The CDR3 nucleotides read TGTGCCAGCAGACAACCGAGGACAGGGGGCAAGTACGAGCAGTACTTC.

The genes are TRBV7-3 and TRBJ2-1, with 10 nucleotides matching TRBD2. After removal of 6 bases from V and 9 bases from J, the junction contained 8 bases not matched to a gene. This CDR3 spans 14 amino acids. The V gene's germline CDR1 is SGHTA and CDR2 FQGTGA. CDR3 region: CASSVAGGIVEQFF. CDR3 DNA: TGTGCCAGCAGTGTAGCGGGAGGAATAGTTGAGCAGTTCTTC.

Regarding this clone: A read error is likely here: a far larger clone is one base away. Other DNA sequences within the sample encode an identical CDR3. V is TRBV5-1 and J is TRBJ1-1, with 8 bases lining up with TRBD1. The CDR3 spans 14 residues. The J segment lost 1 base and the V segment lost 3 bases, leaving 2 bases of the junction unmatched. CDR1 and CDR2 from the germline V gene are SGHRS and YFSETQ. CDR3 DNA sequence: TGCGCCAGCAGCTCACAGGGGGGGAACACTGAAGCTTTCTTT. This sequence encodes CASSSQGGNTEAFF.

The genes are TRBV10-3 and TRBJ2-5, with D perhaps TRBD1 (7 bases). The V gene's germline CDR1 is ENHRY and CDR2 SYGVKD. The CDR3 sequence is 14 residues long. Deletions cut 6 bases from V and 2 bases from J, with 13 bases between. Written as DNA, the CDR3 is TGTGCCATCAGGGGGGGACAGCAACAAGAGACCCAGTACTTC. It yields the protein CAIRGGQQQETQYF.

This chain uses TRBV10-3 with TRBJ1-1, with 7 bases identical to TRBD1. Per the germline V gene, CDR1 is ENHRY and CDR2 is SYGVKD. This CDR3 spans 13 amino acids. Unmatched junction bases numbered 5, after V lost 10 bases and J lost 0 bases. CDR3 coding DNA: TGTGCCACCGTCGGACAGGTGAACACTGAAGCTTTCTTT. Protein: CATVGQVNTEAFF.

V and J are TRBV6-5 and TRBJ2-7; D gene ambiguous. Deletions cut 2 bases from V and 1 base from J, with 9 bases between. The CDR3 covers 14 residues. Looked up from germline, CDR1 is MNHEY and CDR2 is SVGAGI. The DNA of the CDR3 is TGTGCCAGCAGTTACAACGTGAGGTCCTACGAGCAGTACTTC. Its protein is CASSYNVRSYEQYF.

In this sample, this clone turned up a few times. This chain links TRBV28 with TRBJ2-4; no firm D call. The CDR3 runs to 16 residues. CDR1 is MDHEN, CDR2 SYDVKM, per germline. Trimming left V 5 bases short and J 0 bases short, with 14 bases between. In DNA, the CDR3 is TGTGCCAGCAGTCCTCAAAGTTGGGTAGCCAAAAACATTCAGTACTTC. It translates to CASSPQSWVAKNIQYF.

CDR3 DNA sequence: TGTGCTAGTGGTTTGGTATATTTCCCCACAAAAGGGGGGCCTAACTATGGCTACACCTTC. It is translated as CASGLVYFPTKGGPNYGYTF. The J gene is TRBJ1-2, the V gene TRBV12-5; weak D call: TRBD1 (6 bases). There are 20 residues in the CDR3. Trimming shortened V by 0 bases and J by 0 bases, and 23 bases separated the two germline ends. Per the germline V gene, CDR1 is LGHNT and CDR2 is FRNRAP.